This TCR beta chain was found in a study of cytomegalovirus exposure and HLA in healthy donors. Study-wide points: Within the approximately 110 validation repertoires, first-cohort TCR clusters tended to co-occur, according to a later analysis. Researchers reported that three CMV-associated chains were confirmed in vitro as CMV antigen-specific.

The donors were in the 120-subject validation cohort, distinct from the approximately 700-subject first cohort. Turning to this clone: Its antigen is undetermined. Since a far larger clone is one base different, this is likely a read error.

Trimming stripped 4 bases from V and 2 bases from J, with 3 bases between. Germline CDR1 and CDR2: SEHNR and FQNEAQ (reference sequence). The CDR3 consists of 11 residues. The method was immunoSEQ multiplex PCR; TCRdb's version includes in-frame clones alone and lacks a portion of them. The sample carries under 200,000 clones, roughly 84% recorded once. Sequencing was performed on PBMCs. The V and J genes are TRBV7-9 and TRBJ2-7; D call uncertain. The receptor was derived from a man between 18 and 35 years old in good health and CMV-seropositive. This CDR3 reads CASSSAYEQYF. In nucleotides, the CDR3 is TGTGCCAGCAGCTCCGCCTACGAGCAGTACTTC.